The 26 T cell receptor beta chains below were found in one sample sequenced in a study of T cell changes during pregnancy in multiple sclerosis. Method: immunoSEQ multiplex PCR; TCRdb's copy keeps in-frame clones and lacks some. Among tens of thousands of clones listed, 90% to 95% were seen once. The sample in question was CD4+ T cells from peripheral blood mononuclear cells, obtained in the third trimester of pregnancy. These receptor sequences come from a female donor with multiple sclerosis, enrolled in a pregnancy study.

The CDR3 here is CASSLDLLGSDTQYF. The CDR3, as DNA: TGTGCCAGCAGCTTAGATCTGCTAGGTTCGGATACGCAGTATTTT. The chain is built from TRBV11-2 and TRBJ2-3; no reliable D call. This CDR3 contains 15 residues. Per the germline V gene, CDR1 is SGHAT and CDR2 is FQNNGV. Trimming took 0 bases from V and 6 from J, leaving 13 bases between them.

This chain links TRBV2 with TRBJ2-7; weak D call: TRBD2 (5 bases). CDR3 length: 14 residues. Deletions cut 2 bases from V and 7 bases from J, with 15 bases between. CDR1 and CDR2 from the germline V gene are SNHLY and FYNNEI. The CDR3 DNA is TGTGCCAGCAGTGAAAACGGGCCTAGCAGGGAGCAGTACTTC. Encoded protein: CASSENGPSREQYF.

The chain carries TRBV7-2 and TRBJ2-2, with 10 bases matching TRBD1. The CDR3 length is 16 residues. The trim removed 5 bases at V and 3 bases at J, leaving 6 bases unmatched. CDR1 and CDR2 (germline): SGHTA, FQGNSA. The CDR3 region has the DNA TGTGCCAGCAGCCAAACCGGGACAGGGGACACCGGGGAGCTGTTTTTT. It codes for CASSQTGTGDTGELFF.

This rearrangement joins TRBV6-5 to TRBJ2-5; D gene unclear. CDR1 and CDR2 (germline): MNHEY, SVGAGI. CDR3 length: 14 residues. Trimming removed 6 bases at V and 1 base at J, with 12 bases between. Written as DNA, the CDR3 is TGTGCCAGCAGCTTCAGTCACCTCCAAGAGACCCAGTACTTC. This gives the protein CASSFSHLQETQYF.

The chain links TRBV5-4 to TRBJ1-1; D is uncertain. The CDR3 consists of 14 residues. Trimming removed 4 bases at V and 1 base at J, with 11 bases between. CDR1 SGHNT and CDR2 YYREEE come from the germline V gene (reference sequence). The CDR3: CASSRIGENTEAFF. The DNA for the CDR3 is TGTGCCAGCAGCCGAATTGGAGAGAACACTGAAGCTTTCTTT.

The chain recombines TRBV15 with TRBJ1-2; 10 bases align to TRBD1. The CDR3 is made up of 16 amino acids. The ends lost 1 base at V and 5 bases at J; junction bases unmatched: 7. Germline-derived CDR1 and CDR2 are LNHNV and YYDKDF (reference sequence). For the CDR3, the DNA is TGTGCCACCAGCAGAGTTCCCCGGACAGGGGGTTATGGCTACACCTTC. As protein: CATSRVPRTGGYGYTF.

The rearrangement uses TRBV25-1 and TRBJ1-1, with a possible D match to TRBD1 (5 bases). Germline lookup yields CDR1 MGHDK and CDR2 SYGVNS. This CDR3 is built from 13 residues. V was trimmed by 2 bases and J by 4 bases, leaving 8 bases between them. The CDR3 region is CASSEIRGTEAFF. CDR3 DNA: TGTGCCAGCAGTGAAATAAGGGGCACTGAAGCTTTCTTT. Complete variable domain (other parts from reference TRBV25-1 and TRBJ1-1): EADIYQTPRYLVIGTGKKITLECSQTMGHDKMYWYQQDPGMELHLIHYSYGVNSTEKGDLSSESTVSRIRTEHFPLTLESARPSHTSQYLCASSEIRGTEAFFGQGTRLTVV.

The V gene is TRBV2, the J gene TRBJ1-3; 10 bases are shared with TRBD1. Germline V lookup: CDR1 SNHLY, CDR2 FYNNEI. The J segment lost 3 bases and the V segment lost 10 bases, leaving 9 bases of the junction unmatched. There are 15 residues in the CDR3. The CDR3 loop reads CAKTRDRGVGNTIYF. The DNA for the CDR3 is TGTGCCAAGACGCGGGACAGGGGAGTTGGAAACACCATATATTTT.

J is TRBJ1-6 and V is TRBV4-2; maybe TRBD1 (6 bases). The CDR3 spans 15 residues. Germline-derived CDR1 and CDR2 are LGHNA and YNFKEQ. V lost 3 bases to trimming and J lost 6 bases, with 12 bases between them. The CDR3 here is CASSQAGVLNSPLHF. For the CDR3, the DNA is TGTGCCAGCAGCCAGGCAGGGGTCCTTAATTCACCCCTCCACTTT.

This clone appeared a few times. The chain uses TRBV7-9 and TRBJ1-5; tentatively, D is TRBD1 (5 bases). The CDR3 totals 12 residues. The V end lost 3 bases, the J end lost 7 bases, and 7 bases lay between the germline ends. Germline loops: CDR1 SEHNR, CDR2 FQNEAQ (reference sequence). CDR3 in amino acids: CASSLGGQPQHF. The CDR3 region has the DNA TGTGCCAGCAGCTTGGGGGGACAGCCCCAGCATTTT.

The CDR3 spells CASRIDRVSTDTQYF. The CDR3, as DNA: TGTGCCAGCCGGATAGACAGGGTGAGCACAGATACGCAGTATTTT. The chain uses TRBV6-1 and TRBJ2-3; 7 positions agree with TRBD1. Trimming took 8 bases from V and 0 from J; bases not matched to a gene: 8. Looked up from germline, CDR1 is MNHNS and CDR2 is SASEGT. The CDR3 spans 15 residues.

This clone appeared a single time. The CDR3 here is CASKSGLQNTGELFF. The CDR3 coding sequence is TGTGCCAGCAAATCGGGACTGCAGAACACCGGGGAGCTGTTTTTT. The chain links TRBV2 to TRBJ2-2, with a possible D match to TRBD2 (6 bases). Trimming pared 7 bases from V and 1 base from J, leaving 13 bases between. Germline CDR1 SNHLY, CDR2 FYNNEI. The CDR3 consists of 15 residues.

The chain links TRBV10-2 to TRBJ1-5, with 9 positions matching TRBD1. The ends lost 9 bases at V and 6 bases at J; junction bases unmatched: 9. Germline V gene sequence: CDR1 WSHSY, CDR2 SAAADI. This CDR3 has 14 amino acids. CDR3 loop: CASANRGRGQPQHF. CDR3 sequence (DNA): TGCGCCAGTGCTAACAGGGGGCGCGGTCAGCCCCAGCATTTT.

V usage is TRBV4-2 and J usage is TRBJ1-5, with a weak D call TRBD1 (6 bases). This CDR3 has 17 residues. Trimming stripped 0 bases from V and 6 bases from J, with 18 bases between. CDR1 LGHNA and CDR2 YNFKEQ come from the germline V gene. In nucleotides, the CDR3 is TGTGCCAGCAGCCAAGATGGTAGGTCAGGGGTGAGTCAGCCCCAGCATTTT. Its protein product is CASSQDGRSGVSQPQHF.

The V and J genes are TRBV9 and TRBJ1-2; D ambiguous. The V end lost 2 bases, the J end lost 4 bases, and 15 bases lay between the germline ends. In germline, CDR1 is SGDLS, CDR2 YYNGEE. The CDR3 contains 15 residues. CDR3 residues: CASSVLLEPTYGYTF. In DNA form, the CDR3 reads TGTGCCAGCAGCGTTCTTTTGGAGCCCACCTATGGCTACACCTTC.

The chain is built from TRBV10-3 and TRBJ2-7; possibly TRBD2 for D (6 bases). This CDR3 has 12 residues. V lost 8 bases to trimming and J lost 0 bases, with 8 bases between them. Germline assignment: CDR1 ENHRY and CDR2 SYGVKD. The CDR3 sequence: CAIRGSSYEQYF. CDR3 bases: TGTGCCATCCGGGGGAGCTCCTACGAGCAGTACTTC.

The chain employs TRBV28 and TRBJ2-5, with 9 positions matching TRBD2. This CDR3 is 16 amino acids long. Germline V gene sequence: CDR1 MDHEN, CDR2 SYDVKM. The ends lost 6 bases at V and 2 bases at J; junction bases unmatched: 10. Here the CDR3 reads CASSRRRLAEQETQYF. In DNA form, the CDR3 reads TGTGCCAGCAGCCGCCGTCGACTAGCGGAACAAGAGACCCAGTACTTC.

The chain combines TRBV7-9 with TRBJ1-6; D possibly corresponds to TRBD1 (6 bases). Germline V gene lookup returns CDR1 SEHNR and CDR2 FQNEAQ (reference sequence). Deletions cut 3 bases from V and 9 bases from J, with 12 bases between. This CDR3 is 14 amino acids long. This CDR3 is CASSFNTGSSPLHF. In DNA, the CDR3 is TGTGCCAGCAGCTTCAACACAGGGAGTTCACCCCTCCACTTT.

The chain employs TRBV4-1 and TRBJ2-1; TRBD1 matches at 10 bases. Losses at the gene ends were 7 bases for V and 7 bases for J; bases not matched to a gene: 10. CDR1 and CDR2 from the germline V gene are MGHRA and YSYEKL. This CDR3 comprises 15 residues. The CDR3 sequence is CASNPIGTGVNEQFF. DNA of the CDR3: TGCGCCAGCAACCCGATTGGGACAGGGGTGAATGAGCAGTTCTTC.

V usage is TRBV4-3 and J usage is TRBJ1-2; D not certain. Germline assignment: CDR1 LGHNA and CDR2 YSLEER. The CDR3 length is 13 residues. Trimming pared 3 bases from V and 3 bases from J, leaving 8 bases between. The CDR3 loop reads CASSQAVDYGYTF. In DNA form, the CDR3 reads TGCGCCAGCAGCCAGGCAGTGGACTATGGCTACACCTTC.

This sequence joins TRBV5-1 and TRBJ1-1, with 10 bases matching TRBD1. The germline V gene has CDR1 SGHRS and CDR2 YFSETQ. The trim removed 2 bases at V and 5 bases at J, leaving 3 bases unmatched. There are 14 residues in the CDR3. The CDR3 protein is CASSLDRGRTEAFF. CDR3 bases: TGCGCCAGCAGCTTAGACAGGGGGCGAACTGAAGCTTTCTTT. Filled out from reference TRBV5-1 and TRBJ1-1, the complete variable domain reads KAGVTQTPRYLIKTRGQQVTLSCSPISGHRSVSWYQQTPGQGLQFLFEYFSETQRNKGNFPGRFSGRQFSNSRSEMNVSTLELGDSALYLCASSLDRGRTEAFFGQGTRLTVV.

This rearrangement joins TRBV9 to TRBJ2-7; D might be TRBD2 (7 bases). The CDR3 totals 15 residues. V shed 3 bases and J shed 5 bases, with 18 bases lying between them. Germline CDR1 is SGDLS and CDR2 is YYNGEE. The CDR3 region has the DNA TGTGCCAGCAGCGAGGGGGAGGGGAGTTACGACGAGCAGTACTTC. This encodes CASSEGEGSYDEQYF.

The V gene is TRBV5-1, the J gene TRBJ2-2; TRBD2 matches 14 bases. This CDR3 has 16 amino acids. Germline V gene lookup returns CDR1 SGHRS and CDR2 YFSETQ. J was trimmed by 6 bases and V by 4 bases; bases with no gene match: 5. The CDR3 here is CASSPPGLAGAGELFF. The DNA for the CDR3 is TGCGCCAGCAGCCCCCCGGGACTAGCGGGGGCCGGGGAGCTGTTTTTT.

The genes are TRBV30 and TRBJ1-2, with D possibly TRBD1 on 5 matching bases. Germline lookup yields CDR1 GTSNPN and CDR2 SVGIG (reference sequence). The CDR3 contains 11 residues. The DNA of the CDR3 is TGTGCGCGGGGGGAAGGGGATGGCTACACCTTC. Protein product: CARGEGDGYTF.

The chain employs TRBV6-5 and TRBJ2-3; 8 bases line up with TRBD1. CDR1 is MNHEY and CDR2 is SVGAGI in the germline V gene. The length of the CDR3 is 14 residues. The V and J ends lost 10 bases and 3 bases, in that order; junction bases with no gene match: 9. The DNA for the CDR3 is TGTGCCACCTCTACAGGGGGTATGACAGATACGCAGTATTTT. It codes for CATSTGGMTDTQYF.

The J gene is TRBJ1-1, the V gene TRBV4-2; perhaps TRBD1 as D (5 bases). Germline CDR1 and CDR2: LGHNA and YNFKEQ. V dropped 4 bases and J dropped 5 bases, with 11 bases sitting between them. There are 13 residues in the CDR3. The CDR3 DNA reads as TGTGCCAGCAGCCCAACAGGAAGGACTGAAGCTTTCTTT. It specifies CASSPTGRTEAFF.